Below, 13 T cell receptor beta chains from the same sample are listed, as sequenced in a study of shared clonotypes between healthy human individuals. The protocol was immunoSEQ multiplex PCR, while the TCRdb copy is restricted to in-frame clones and leaves out a portion. The table records 2 million to 2.5 million clones, about 94% of them present only once. The sequenced material came from naive CD4+ T cells sorted from blood. The sample's subset: CD45RA+ positively selected. The source of these receptors is a man aged 18 to 30 in good health.

The chain employs TRBV19 and TRBJ1-1; D is unresolved. The V and J ends lost 5 bases and 3 bases respectively, with 10 bases between them. The V gene's germline CDR1 is LNHDA and CDR2 SQIVND (reference sequence). The CDR3 is made up of 13 amino acids. The CDR3 protein is CASSRYQDTEAFF. CDR3 DNA sequence: TGTGCCAGTAGTCGCTATCAGGACACTGAAGCTTTCTTT.

This rearrangement joins TRBV10-3 to TRBJ2-1, with a weak D call TRBD2 (6 bases). V lost 10 bases, J lost 4 bases, and 17 bases lay in between. The CDR3 spans 14 residues. Germline V lookup: CDR1 ENHRY, CDR2 SYGVKD. CDR3 loop: CASAGIFGYNEQFF. CDR3 nucleotide sequence: TGTGCCAGTGCGGGAATTTTCGGTTACAATGAGCAGTTCTTC.

This clone was picked up one time. Other DNA sequences from this sample encode an identical CDR3 as well. V usage is TRBV2 and J usage is TRBJ2-7; TRBD1 matches 8 bases. The V gene end was trimmed by 6 bases and the J gene end by 2 bases; junction bases not matched to a gene: 6. The CDR3 runs to 14 residues. Germline V gene sequence: CDR1 SNHLY, CDR2 FYNNEI. As DNA, the CDR3 is TGTGCCAGCAGCGCCGGGACAGGCACCTACGAGCAGTACTTC. Amino acid sequence: CASSAGTGTYEQYF. Using reference TRBV2 and TRBJ2-7 for the parts outside the CDR3, the full variable domain is EPEVTQTPSHQVTQMGQEVILRCVPISNHLYFYWYRQILGQKVEFLVSFYNNEISEKSEIFDDQFSVERPDGSNFTLKIRSTKLEDSAMYFCASSAGTGTYEQYFGPGTRLTVT.

The rearrangement joins TRBV6-5 to TRBJ2-2; no clear D. The CDR3 is made up of 16 amino acids. Germline CDR1 MNHEY, CDR2 SVGAGI. Trimming stripped 1 base from V and 0 bases from J, with 9 bases between. CDR3 in amino acids: CASSYFSGTNTGELFF. CDR3 in DNA: TGTGCCAGCAGTTACTTCTCCGGTACGAACACCGGGGAGCTGTTTTTT.

This sequence joins TRBV30 and TRBJ1-2, with 8 bases fitting TRBD1. The V and J ends lost 1 base and 7 bases, in that order; junction bases with no gene match: 8. From germline, CDR1 is GTSNPN and CDR2 SVGIG (reference sequence). The CDR3 is 14 residues long. CDR3: CAWSGPQGAVGYTF. The DNA for the CDR3 is TGTGCCTGGAGTGGACCCCAGGGGGCGGTTGGCTACACCTTC.

V and J are TRBV7-3 and TRBJ1-4; a possible D gene is TRBD1 (6 bases). The V end was cut by 5 bases, the J end by 5 bases, with 9 bases between. CDR3 length equals 13 residues. Germline V lookup: CDR1 SGHTA, CDR2 FQGTGA. The CDR3 spells CASSRQANEKLFF. The CDR3 nucleotides are TGTGCCAGCAGCCGACAGGCAAATGAAAAACTGTTTTTT.

This clone has a single count. This sequence joins TRBV28 and TRBJ1-2; TRBD1 matches 8 bases. V was pared by 6 bases and J by 4 bases, with 10 bases of the junction left unmatched. From germline, CDR1 is MDHEN and CDR2 SYDVKM. The CDR3 extends over 15 amino acids. The CDR3 protein is CASRFTAGTGYGYTF. DNA for the CDR3: TGTGCCAGCAGGTTTACGGCCGGGACAGGCTATGGCTACACCTTC.

The rearrangement uses TRBV5-1 and TRBJ2-1; 10 nucleotides line up with TRBD2. The ends lost 5 bases at V and 5 bases at J; junction bases unmatched: 7. The CDR3 is 15 amino acids. Germline loops: CDR1 SGHRS, CDR2 YFSETQ. CDR3 protein: CASRKSGRANNEQFF. The CDR3 DNA reads as TGCGCCAGCAGGAAGAGCGGGAGGGCCAACAATGAGCAGTTCTTC.

This clone was found once. This chain connects TRBV6-5 to TRBJ2-2, with 7 bases identical to TRBD1. The CDR3 length is 13 residues. Germline V gene data show CDR1 as MNHEY and CDR2 as SVGAGI. The ends lost 5 bases at V and 6 bases at J; junction bases unmatched: 3. The CDR3 loop is CASSGQASGELFF. The CDR3 DNA sequence: TGTGCCAGCAGTGGACAGGCATCCGGGGAGCTGTTTTTT.

The gene calls are TRBV30 and TRBJ2-7; D is possibly TRBD1 or TRBD2 (5 bases each). In germline, CDR1 is GTSNPN, CDR2 SVGIG (reference sequence). The V gene lost 7 bases and the J gene lost 4 bases, with 14 bases spanning the gap. This CDR3 comprises 12 residues. DNA of the CDR3: TGTGCCTCGGGACGACCCCCTTACGAGCAGTACTTC. This encodes CASGRPPYEQYF.

The rearrangement joins TRBV7-9 to TRBJ2-7; D ambiguous. The CDR3 length is 12 residues. Germline CDR1 and CDR2: SEHNR and FQNEAQ (reference sequence). The V end lost 4 bases, the J end lost 0 bases, and 4 bases lay between the germline ends. This chain's CDR3 is CASSSVSYEQYF. The DNA of the CDR3 is TGTGCCAGCAGCTCCGTCTCCTACGAGCAGTACTTC.

This rearrangement joins TRBV4-3 to TRBJ2-3; D ambiguous. The CDR3 is 13 residues long. Germline lookup yields CDR1 LGHNA and CDR2 YSLEER. Trimming stripped 0 bases from V and 4 bases from J, with 5 bases between. The CDR3 region has the DNA TGCGCCAGCAGCCAAGACGCGTCAGATACGCAGTATTTT. This gives the protein CASSQDASDTQYF.

The chain carries TRBV5-1 and TRBJ2-7; D may be TRBD1 (6 bases). This CDR3 is 15 amino acids long. The V and J ends lost 4 bases and 1 base respectively, with 15 bases between them. CDR1 SGHRS and CDR2 YFSETQ come from the germline V gene. The CDR3 reads CASSARDKGSYEQYF. The CDR3, as DNA: TGCGCCAGCAGCGCCCGGGACAAAGGGTCCTACGAGCAGTACTTC. The whole variable domain, remainder taken from reference TRBV5-1 and TRBJ2-7, is KAGVTQTPRYLIKTRGQQVTLSCSPISGHRSVSWYQQTPGQGLQFLFEYFSETQRNKGNFPGRFSGRQFSNSRSEMNVSTLELGDSALYLCASSARDKGSYEQYFGPGTRLTVT.